The T cell receptor (beta chain) under discussion was sequenced for a study of cytomegalovirus exposure and HLA in healthy donors. Whole-study results and caveats: Association of a missense DCLRE1C variant with TCR beta V- and J-gene trimming was reported in a later analysis.

Germline V CDR1 and CDR2: LNHDA, SQIVND (reference sequence). This CDR3 spans 16 amino acids. V lost 3 bases to trimming and J lost 0 bases, with 12 bases between them. It was with 60 Vbeta and 13 Jbeta primers that the PCR ran. Repertoires were generated with immunoSEQ multiplex PCR, while TCRdb's copy carries only in-frame clones and drops some. Of around 180,000 clones detected, 81% appear once; the ten largest clones hold around 2%. Comments on this clone: Its antigen is not identified.

V usage is TRBV19 and J usage is TRBJ2-4; TRBD2 might be the D (6 bases). Sequencing used PBMCs. This clonotype was obtained from a man in his late teens or twenties in good health and CMV-seronegative. CDR3 protein: CASSIGGFLAKNIQYF. The CDR3 nucleotides read TGTGCCAGTAGTATTGGAGGGTTTCTAGCCAAAAACATTCAGTACTTC.